One and the same sample provided the 10 T cell receptor beta chains below, sequenced in a study of cytomegalovirus exposure and HLA in healthy donors. PCR employed 60 Vbeta and 13 Jbeta primers. Sequencing was performed with immunoSEQ multiplex PCR; in TCRdb, only in-frame clones are kept and a portion is missing. The sample table includes fewer than 150,000 clones. The specimen sequenced was PBMCs. The receptors here all came from a middle-aged man in good health and CMV-seronegative.

J is TRBJ2-7 and V is TRBV7-2, with D possibly being TRBD2 (6 bases). Between the trimmed V and J ends, which lost 5 bases and 3 bases, there was a span of 17 bases. The CDR3 runs 15 residues. Germline loops: CDR1 SGHTA, CDR2 FQGNSA. In DNA form, the CDR3 reads TGTGCCAGCAGCCCCCAGGAGGGAGGTGTCTACGAGCAGTACTTC. Amino acid sequence: CASSPQEGGVYEQYF.

This rearrangement joins TRBV4-3 to TRBJ2-1; 8 bases agree with TRBD2. CDR1 and CDR2 (germline): LGHNA, YSLEER. This CDR3 is 14 amino acids long. After removal of 0 bases from V and 6 bases from J, the junction contained 1 base not matched to a gene. The CDR3 region is CASSQDGGGNEQFF. CDR3 sequence (DNA): TGCGCCAGCAGCCAAGACGGGGGGGGCAATGAGCAGTTCTTC.

The chain is built from TRBV7-6 and TRBJ1-3, with TRBD1 matching 7 bases. Germline assignment: CDR1 SGHVS and CDR2 FNYEAQ. CDR3 size: 16 residues. Losses at the gene ends were 5 bases for V and 0 bases for J; bases not matched to a gene: 7. The chain's CDR3 is CASSLDRAFSGNTIYF. In nucleotides, the CDR3 is TGTGCCAGCAGCCTCGACAGGGCTTTCTCTGGAAACACCATATATTTT.

The rearrangement joins TRBV11-1 to TRBJ1-2, with no clear D. Looked up from germline, CDR1 is SGHAT and CDR2 is FQDESV (reference sequence). This CDR3 has 13 residues. V gave up 1 base and J gave up 9 bases, with 12 bases separating them. The CDR3 sequence is CASSLDGEMRYTF. CDR3 DNA: TGTGCCAGCAGCTTAGACGGGGAGATGCGCTACACCTTC. The whole variable domain, remainder taken from reference TRBV11-1 and TRBJ1-2, is EAEVAQSPRYKITEKSQAVAFWCDPISGHATLYWYRQILGQGPELLVQFQDESVVDDSQLPKDRFSAERLKGVDSTLKIQPAELGDSAMYLCASSLDGEMRYTFGSGTRLTVV.

CDR3 in amino acids: CASRPPGFTDTQYF. The CDR3 DNA follows: TGTGCCAGCAGGCCCCCGGGATTCACAGATACGCAGTATTTT. The chain has TRBV7-2 and TRBJ2-3, with a tentative D call TRBD2 (5 bases). The CDR3 runs to 14 residues. V was clipped by 6 bases and J by 2 bases, with 12 bases between them. Looked up from germline, CDR1 is SGHTA and CDR2 is FQGNSA.

The rearrangement links TRBV6-5 to TRBJ1-1, with 7 bases lining up with TRBD1. The CDR3 has 14 amino acids. Germline CDR1 reads MNHEY; CDR2 reads SVGAGI. Trimming removed 6 bases from V and 5 bases from J; junction bases left unmatched: 9. The CDR3 here is CASSRQGGRTEAFF. CDR3 DNA: TGTGCCAGCAGCCGACAGGGCGGGAGGACTGAAGCTTTCTTT.

This chain uses TRBV6-5 with TRBJ2-7; the D is unclear. Germline V CDR1 and CDR2: MNHEY, SVGAGI. The V end was cut by 0 bases, the J end by 2 bases, with 11 bases between. CDR3 length: 15 amino acids. DNA of the CDR3: TGTGCCAGCAGTTACTCACCCCAGGCCACCTACGAGCAGTACTTC. It codes for CASSYSPQATYEQYF.

This rearrangement joins TRBV19 to TRBJ2-7; TRBD2 matches at 9 bases. The CDR3 contains 14 residues. V was clipped by 8 bases and J by 0 bases; unmatched bases: 5. CDR1 is LNHDA and CDR2 is SQIVND in the germline V gene (reference sequence). Here the CDR3 DNA reads TGTGCCAGTGAGAGCGGGGGGAGCTCCTACGAGCAGTACTTC. Its protein is CASESGGSSYEQYF.

V gene TRBV19 combines with J gene TRBJ1-5; 8 bases line up with TRBD1. The CDR3 contains 16 residues. The ends lost 6 bases at V and 2 bases at J; junction bases unmatched: 9. The V gene's germline CDR1 is LNHDA and CDR2 SQIVND (reference sequence). CDR3 coding DNA: TGTGCCAGTAGGGGACGGACAGGGAGCGGCAATCAGCCCCAGCATTTT. It specifies CASRGRTGSGNQPQHF.

The CDR3 sequence is CASRGDSLSPLHF. The CDR3 nucleotides are TGTGCCAGCAGAGGGGACAGCCTATCACCCCTCCACTTT. V is TRBV6-6 and J is TRBJ1-6; 7 bases are a match to TRBD1. This CDR3 region has 13 residues. V gave up 6 bases and J gave up 10 bases; unmatched junction bases: 6. Germline V gene sequence: CDR1 MNHNY, CDR2 SVGAGI (reference sequence).